Below are 24 T cell receptor beta chains sequenced from a single sample in a study of T cell responses to AZD1222 COVID-19 vaccine. Here immunoSEQ multiplex PCR was the method, and the copy in TCRdb shows in-frame clones only, minus some. The sample contains about 55,000 clones, less than 85% of which appear only once. Sequenced here: peripheral blood, sampled on day 0 of AZD1222 vaccination. These receptors were collected from an adult in good health.

The chain recombines TRBV7-6 with TRBJ1-1, with 7 bases identical to TRBD1. The J segment lost 2 bases and the V segment lost 2 bases, leaving 8 bases of the junction unmatched. The CDR3 totals 16 residues. Germline CDR1 and CDR2: SGHVS and FNYEAQ. The CDR3: CASSLRLAGGNTEAFF. CDR3 DNA: TGTGCCAGCAGCTTAAGGTTAGCAGGGGGAAACACTGAAGCTTTCTTT.

This rearrangement joins TRBV6-5 to TRBJ1-1; 10 nucleotides agree with TRBD1. With 5 bases clipped from V and 3 bases from J, the junction kept 6 bases outside the gene matches. There are 15 residues in the CDR3. Germline-derived CDR1 and CDR2 are MNHEY and SVGAGI. The CDR3 sequence: CASSPRQGAHTEAFF. CDR3 in DNA: TGTGCCAGCAGTCCGAGACAGGGGGCACACACTGAAGCTTTCTTT.

The J gene is TRBJ2-1, the V gene TRBV5-6, with D maybe TRBD1 (6 bases). The CDR3 contains 14 residues. The germline V gene has CDR1 SGHDT and CDR2 YYEEEE. Trimming removed 0 bases from V and 5 bases from J, with 9 bases in between. The CDR3: CASSLEPGDNEQFF. The CDR3 DNA follows: TGTGCCAGCAGCTTGGAGCCAGGGGACAATGAGCAGTTCTTC.

The rearrangement uses TRBV6-2 or TRBV6-3 and TRBJ1-6; 9 nucleotides match TRBD1. Trimming took 2 bases from V and 7 from J; bases not matched to a gene: 3. CDR1 and CDR2 from the germline V gene are MNHEY and SVGEGT. The CDR3 is made up of 15 amino acids. DNA for the CDR3: TGTGCCAGCAGTTACCCCGGGACAGGGAATTCACCCCTCCACTTT. Translated: CASSYPGTGNSPLHF.

The V gene is TRBV7-3, the J gene TRBJ2-5; TRBD2 aligns across 9 bases. Germline trimming cut 1 base from V and 5 bases from J; bases unmatched to any gene: 5. Germline CDR1 reads SGHTA; CDR2 reads FQGTGA. The CDR3 is 15 residues long. The CDR3 sequence is CASSLNSGSEETQYF. The CDR3 nucleotides are TGTGCCAGCAGCTTAAATAGCGGGAGCGAGGAGACCCAGTACTTC.

A single count supports this clone. V and J are TRBV29-1 and TRBJ2-5; D is perhaps TRBD1 (6 bases). In germline, CDR1 is SQVTM, CDR2 ANQGSEA. This CDR3 is 12 amino acids long. Trimming took 8 bases from V and 5 from J, leaving 15 bases between them. In DNA form, the CDR3 reads TGCAGCTCTCTCAAGAGGGGGGAGACCCAGTACTTC. This codes for CSSLKRGETQYF.

On this clone itself: This specimen includes other DNA sequences encoding the same CDR3. The chain uses TRBV24-1 and TRBJ2-2; 10 bases match TRBD1. Trimming at V came to 4 bases and at J to 3 bases, leaving 4 bases not matched to a gene. The CDR3 extends over 16 amino acids. The V gene's germline CDR1 is KGHDR and CDR2 SFDVKD. Written as DNA, the CDR3 is TGTGCCACCAGTGACCCGGACAGGGGGGACACCGGGGAGCTGTTTTTT. It translates to CATSDPDRGDTGELFF.

In its sample, this clone was seen once. V and J are TRBV10-3 and TRBJ2-7; TRBD2 agrees at 8 bases. CDR3 length equals 14 residues. After removal of 8 bases from V and 0 bases from J, the junction contained 6 bases not matched to a gene. The germline V gene has CDR1 ENHRY and CDR2 SYGVKD. The CDR3 spells CAIRSGSPSYEQYF. The CDR3 DNA reads as TGTGCCATCCGGAGCGGGAGTCCCTCCTACGAGCAGTACTTC.

CDR3 nucleotide sequence: TGTGCCACCAGCAGAGTAACAGGCGTAGCCTATGGCTACACCTTC. Amino acids: CATSRVTGVAYGYTF. The chain combines TRBV15 with TRBJ1-2; a possible D gene is TRBD1 (5 bases). This CDR3 has 15 amino acids. Trimming pared 1 base from V and 4 bases from J, leaving 13 bases between. Germline CDR1 and CDR2: LNHNV and YYDKDF (reference sequence).

The genes are TRBV15 and TRBJ2-1; D is uncertain. The CDR3 spans 16 residues. Trimming removed 0 bases from V and 0 bases from J, with 9 bases in between. Germline-derived CDR1 and CDR2 are LNHNV and YYDKDF (reference sequence). The CDR3 spells CATSRDWASSYNEQFF. The CDR3 DNA sequence: TGTGCCACCAGCAGAGACTGGGCAAGCTCCTACAATGAGCAGTTCTTC.

The rearrangement links TRBV28 to TRBJ2-7, with D maybe TRBD1 (5 bases). Germline values: CDR1 MDHEN, CDR2 SYDVKM. CDR3 length: 13 residues. Trimming took off 8 bases at V and 5 bases at J, with 16 bases between the two ends. CDR3 residues: CASVGPQGDEQYF. The CDR3 DNA reads TGTGCCAGCGTGGGGCCCCAGGGCGACGAGCAGTACTTC. Full variable domain (missing parts from reference TRBV28 and TRBJ2-7): DVKVTQSSRYLVKRTGEKVFLECVQDMDHENMFWYRQDPGLGLRLIYFSYDVKMKEKGDIPEGYSVSREKKERFSLILESASTNQTSMYLCASVGPQGDEQYFGPGTRLTVT.

The chain links TRBV19 to TRBJ1-4; unclear D gene. The V gene's germline CDR1 is LNHDA and CDR2 SQIVND (reference sequence). The CDR3 runs to 14 residues. V was pared by 0 bases and J by 8 bases, with 10 bases between. The CDR3 nucleotides read TGTGCCAGTAGTATAGAGCCGGGGTCGGAAAAACTGTTTTTT. It translates to CASSIEPGSEKLFF.

V and J are TRBV7-9 and TRBJ1-1; TRBD1 might be the D (6 bases). Germline V gene lookup returns CDR1 SEHNR and CDR2 FQNEAQ (reference sequence). The CDR3 is made up of 16 amino acids. Trimming shortened V by 1 base and J by 5 bases, and 17 bases separated the two germline ends. In nucleotides, the CDR3 is TGTGCCAGCAGCTTAGTTTCGGACAGTTCGGGGACTGAAGCTTTCTTT. Translated: CASSLVSDSSGTEAFF.

The chain has TRBV4-2 and TRBJ1-5; 7 bases are shared with TRBD1. The CDR3 covers 15 residues. Germline lookup yields CDR1 LGHNA and CDR2 YNFKEQ. J gave up 3 bases and V 1 base, and 3 bases lay outside the gene matches. CDR3 coding DNA: TGTGCCAGCAGCCAAGGACAGGGAACCAATCAGCCCCAGCATTTT. It is translated as CASSQGQGTNQPQHF.

Only one count was recorded for this clone. The chain couples TRBV7-3 to TRBJ2-2; D unresolved. The CDR3 totals 14 residues. The germline V gene has CDR1 SGHTA and CDR2 FQGTGA. The ends were cut back, 3 bases at V and 2 bases at J, with 7 bases in the middle. Here the CDR3 reads CASSLDPNTGELFF. CDR3 bases: TGTGCCAGCAGCTTGGACCCTAACACCGGGGAGCTGTTTTTT.

The genes are TRBV6-4 and TRBJ1-5, with D perhaps TRBD1 (6 bases). Per the germline V gene, CDR1 is MRHNA and CDR2 is SNTAGT. Trimming shortened V by 6 bases and J by 7 bases, and 13 bases separated the two germline ends. The CDR3 is 13 residues long. In DNA form, the CDR3 reads TGTGCCAGCAGCCGGGACATCGGGCAGCCCCAGCATTTT. It is translated as CASSRDIGQPQHF.

A few counts support this clone. The chain joins TRBV6-1 to TRBJ2-7; 12 nucleotides match TRBD2. CDR1 is MNHNS, CDR2 SASEGT, per germline. V lost 2 bases to trimming and J lost 5 bases; unmatched junction nucleotides: 4. The length of the CDR3 is 15 residues. CDR3 sequence (DNA): TGTGCCAGCAGTGAATGGACTAGCGGGACCAACGAGCAGTACTTC. It codes for CASSEWTSGTNEQYF.

The rearrangement links TRBV18 to TRBJ1-1; unclear D gene. V lost 3 bases and J 2 bases, leaving 4 bases between the germline ends. Germline V gene lookup returns CDR1 KGHSH and CDR2 LQKENI. There are 12 residues in the CDR3. CDR3 sequence reads: CASSPLNTEAFF. CDR3 coding DNA: TGTGCCAGCTCACCTCTAAACACTGAAGCTTTCTTT.

The chain uses TRBV7-2 and TRBJ1-5; no clear D. Germline lookup yields CDR1 SGHTA and CDR2 FQGNSA. The CDR3 is made up of 14 amino acids. V was clipped by 1 base and J by 1 base, with 5 bases between them. The CDR3 here is CASSLGRSNQPQHF. The CDR3 DNA is TGTGCCAGCAGCTTAGGCAGGAGCAATCAGCCCCAGCATTTT.

This rearrangement joins TRBV5-5 to TRBJ1-3; D gene unclear. The CDR3 totals 16 residues. Germline V gives CDR1 SGHKS, CDR2 YYEKEE (reference sequence). Trimming cost V 2 bases and J 0 bases, with 12 bases left between them. The CDR3 loop reads CASSFSGSASGNTIYF. CDR3 DNA: TGTGCCAGCAGCTTTTCGGGCAGTGCCTCTGGAAACACCATATATTTT.

V is TRBV5-4 and J is TRBJ1-1; 8 nucleotides align to TRBD1. The CDR3 runs to 16 residues. With V trimmed by 0 bases and J by 2 bases, 6 bases remained unmatched. Germline CDR1 SGHNT, CDR2 YYREEE (reference sequence). In DNA, the CDR3 is TGTGCCAGCAGCTTGGCCTTGGACAGGGCTAACACTGAAGCTTTCTTT. Residues: CASSLALDRANTEAFF.

This chain connects TRBV5-1 to TRBJ2-5; D gene unclear. Germline V gives CDR1 SGHRS, CDR2 YFSETQ. The CDR3 is 14 amino acids. The V end was cut by 4 bases, the J end by 1 base, with 11 bases between. CDR3 in DNA: TGCGCCAGCAGCCCCAGGAGTACCCAAGAGACCCAGTACTTC. Amino acids: CASSPRSTQETQYF. The variable domain in full, with the rest retrieved from reference TRBV5-1 and TRBJ2-5, is KAGVTQTPRYLIKTRGQQVTLSCSPISGHRSVSWYQQTPGQGLQFLFEYFSETQRNKGNFPGRFSGRQFSNSRSEMNVSTLELGDSALYLCASSPRSTQETQYFGPGTRLLVL.

The rearrangement uses TRBV9 and TRBJ2-1; D is perhaps TRBD1 or TRBD2 (5 bases each). V gave up 3 bases and J gave up 1 base, with 11 bases separating them. This CDR3 has 15 residues. Germline V gene sequence: CDR1 SGDLS, CDR2 YYNGEE. CDR3 sequence reads: CASSENWGSYNEQFF. The CDR3, as DNA: TGTGCCAGCAGCGAGAATTGGGGGTCCTACAATGAGCAGTTCTTC.

This chain joins TRBV5-1 and TRBJ1-1, with D unclear. This CDR3 comprises 13 residues. Trimming shortened V by 3 bases and J by 2 bases, and 8 bases separated the two germline ends. Germline V lookup: CDR1 SGHRS, CDR2 YFSETQ. CDR3 in DNA: TGCGCCAGCAGCTGGCAGATAAACACTGAAGCTTTCTTT. The encoded protein is CASSWQINTEAFF.